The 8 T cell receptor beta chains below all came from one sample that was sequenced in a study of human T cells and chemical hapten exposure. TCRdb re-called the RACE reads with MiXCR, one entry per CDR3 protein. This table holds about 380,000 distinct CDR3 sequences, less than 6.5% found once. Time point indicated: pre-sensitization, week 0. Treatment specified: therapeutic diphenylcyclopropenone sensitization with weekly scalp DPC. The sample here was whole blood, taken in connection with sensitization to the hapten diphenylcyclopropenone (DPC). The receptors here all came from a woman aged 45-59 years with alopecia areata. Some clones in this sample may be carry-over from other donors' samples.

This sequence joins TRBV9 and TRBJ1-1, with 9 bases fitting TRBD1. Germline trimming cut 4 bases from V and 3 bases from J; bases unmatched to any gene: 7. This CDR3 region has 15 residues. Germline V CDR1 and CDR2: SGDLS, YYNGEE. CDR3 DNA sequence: TGTGCCAGCAGCTCAACAGGGGGCCTGGACACTGAAGCTTTCTTT. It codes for CASSSTGGLDTEAFF.

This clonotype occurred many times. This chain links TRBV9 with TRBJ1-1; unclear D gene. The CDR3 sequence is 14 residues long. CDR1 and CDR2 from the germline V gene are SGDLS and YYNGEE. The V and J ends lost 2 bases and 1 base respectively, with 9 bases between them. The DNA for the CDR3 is TGTGCCAGCAGCGTCGAACAGACGAACACTGAAGCTTTCTTT. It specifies CASSVEQTNTEAFF.

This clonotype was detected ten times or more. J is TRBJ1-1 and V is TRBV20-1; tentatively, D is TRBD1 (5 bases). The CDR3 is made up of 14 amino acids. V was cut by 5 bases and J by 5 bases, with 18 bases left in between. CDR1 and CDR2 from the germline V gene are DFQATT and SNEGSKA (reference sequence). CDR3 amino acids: CSAPTAGIGTEAFF. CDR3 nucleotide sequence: TGCAGTGCTCCAACGGCAGGGATAGGAACTGAAGCTTTCTTT.

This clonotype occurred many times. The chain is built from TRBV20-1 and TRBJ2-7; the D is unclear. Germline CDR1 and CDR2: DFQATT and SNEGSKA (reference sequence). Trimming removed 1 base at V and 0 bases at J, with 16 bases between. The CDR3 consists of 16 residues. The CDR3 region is CSARGLRAESSYEQYF. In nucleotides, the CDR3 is TGCAGTGCTAGAGGCCTTCGGGCGGAAAGCTCCTACGAGCAGTACTTC.

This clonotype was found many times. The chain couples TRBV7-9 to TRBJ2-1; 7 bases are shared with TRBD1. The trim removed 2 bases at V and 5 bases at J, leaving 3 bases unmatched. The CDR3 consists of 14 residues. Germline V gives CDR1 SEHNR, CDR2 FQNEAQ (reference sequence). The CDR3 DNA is TGTGCCAGCAGCTTAACACAGGGGAACAATGAGCAGTTCTTC. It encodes CASSLTQGNNEQFF.

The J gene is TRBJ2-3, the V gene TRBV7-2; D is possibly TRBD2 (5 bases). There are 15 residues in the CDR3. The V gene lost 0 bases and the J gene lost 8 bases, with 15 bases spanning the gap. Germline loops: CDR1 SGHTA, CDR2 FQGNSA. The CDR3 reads CASSLAGSAVGTQYF. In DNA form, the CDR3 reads TGTGCCAGCAGCTTAGCGGGGAGTGCGGTGGGTACGCAGTATTTT.

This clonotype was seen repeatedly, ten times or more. The CDR3 DNA follows: TGTGCCAGCAGCCAAACCCTTCGGGTCTACGAGCAGTACTTC. It translates to CASSQTLRVYEQYF. The chain uses TRBV28 and TRBJ2-7; D is ambiguous. V lost 6 bases to trimming and J lost 3 bases, with 15 bases between them. Germline V gene data show CDR1 as MDHEN and CDR2 as SYDVKM. The CDR3 runs to 14 residues.

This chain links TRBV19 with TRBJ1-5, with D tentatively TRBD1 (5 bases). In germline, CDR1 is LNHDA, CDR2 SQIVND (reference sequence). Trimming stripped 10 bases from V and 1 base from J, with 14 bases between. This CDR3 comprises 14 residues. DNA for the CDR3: TGTGCCACTCAGGGTGGGGGAAGCAATCAGCCCCAGCATTTT. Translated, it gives CATQGGGSNQPQHF.